Below are 5 T cell receptor beta chains sequenced from a single sample in a study of blood T cells in healthy people across ages. Alongside a J-beta primer mix, a sample-barcoded 5' primer served in a second PCR lasting 7 to 11 cycles. TCRdb fed the 5' RACE reads into MiXCR, producing one record per CDR3 protein. The data show about 1.4 million distinct CDR3 sequences, 59% seen once. Sequences were obtained from blood. Receptors were obtained from a man aged 18 to 29 in good health.

The chain combines TRBV6-6 with TRBJ2-1; D unresolved. Trimming stripped 7 bases from V and 0 bases from J, with 19 bases between. From germline, CDR1 is MNHNY and CDR2 SVGAGI (reference sequence). This CDR3 is 17 amino acids long. CDR3 amino acids: CASTNNQRAGSYNEQFF. The CDR3 bases are TGTGCCAGCACTAACAACCAGCGAGCTGGCTCCTACAATGAGCAGTTCTTC.

A few counts support this clonotype. The chain carries TRBV28 and TRBJ2-7; 7 positions agree with TRBD1. The length of the CDR3 is 14 residues. Germline CDR1 MDHEN, CDR2 SYDVKM. Losses at the gene ends were 3 bases for V and 0 bases for J; bases not matched to a gene: 2. The CDR3: CASSFTGVSYEQYF. Here the CDR3 DNA reads TGTGCCAGCAGTTTTACAGGGGTCTCCTACGAGCAGTACTTC. The full variable domain, completed using reference TRBV28 and TRBJ2-7, is DVKVTQSSRYLVKRTGEKVFLECVQDMDHENMFWYRQDPGLGLRLIYFSYDVKMKEKGDIPEGYSVSREKKERFSLILESASTNQTSMYLCASSFTGVSYEQYFGPGTRLTVT.

This clonotype came up a few times. The chain recombines TRBV29-1 with TRBJ2-1; D tentatively reads TRBD1 or TRBD2 (5 bases each). The V gene lost 3 bases and the J gene lost 8 bases, with 17 bases spanning the gap. This CDR3 has 14 residues. Germline V CDR1 and CDR2: SQVTM, ANQGSEA. The CDR3 DNA sequence: TGCAGCGTTGACGGGGCCCAGGGTCTCGATGAGCAGTTCTTC. Its protein product is CSVDGAQGLDEQFF.

Note on this clonotype: Compared with germline, one end of the junction differs, possibly owing to a read error. The chain recombines TRBV2 with TRBJ2-7; a possible D gene is TRBD1 (6 bases). The CDR3 contains 14 residues. Germline V gene sequence: CDR1 SNHLY, CDR2 FYNNEI. CDR3 nucleotide sequence: TGTGCCAGCAGAGAAGAGGACAGAACCTACGAGCAGTACTTC. As protein: CASREEDRTYEQYF.

The V call is TRBV15, the J call TRBJ2-5; 9 bases match TRBD1. TRBJ2-7 explains the end of the DNA better; the J call may be wrong. Germline CDR1 is LNHNV and CDR2 is YYDKDF (reference sequence). The CDR3 spans 17 residues. The CDR3 nucleotides read TGTGCCACCAGCGCCCAAAGAGTTGGACAGGGGCGCTACGAGCAGTACTTC. Residues: CATSAQRVGQGRYEQYF.